The 20 T cell receptor beta chains given below trace back to one sample, sequenced in a study of blood T cell repertoires in COVID-19. TCRdb's table, derived via immunoSEQ multiplex PCR, lists solely in-frame clones and lacks some. This sample yields over 200,000 clones, of which 87% are seen a single time; 1.9% belongs to the top ten. Sequencing was performed on peripheral blood. The receptors stem from a man aged 35 to 55 with active or convalescent COVID-19.

This clone was recorded only once. In DNA form, the CDR3 reads TGTGCCACTTCGCAGGGAATCCAGCCCCAGCATTTT. This translates into CATSQGIQPQHF. This sequence joins TRBV19 and TRBJ1-5; weak D call: TRBD1 (5 bases). V lost 10 bases, J lost 7 bases, and 14 bases lay in between. The germline V gene encodes CDR1 LNHDA and CDR2 SQIVND (reference sequence). This CDR3 comprises 12 residues.

The chain joins TRBV2 to TRBJ1-6; D ambiguous. Trimming cost V 3 bases and J 3 bases, with 12 bases left between them. The CDR3 covers 16 residues. Germline V gene sequence: CDR1 SNHLY, CDR2 FYNNEI. CDR3 bases: TGTGCCAGCAGTGATCATTCGGGTTTCTATAATTCACCCCTCCACTTT. Translated: CASSDHSGFYNSPLHF.

The V gene is TRBV6-4, the J gene TRBJ2-5; possible D gene TRBD2, 6 bases. V was cut by 1 base and J by 1 base, with 7 bases left in between. The CDR3 totals 14 residues. The germline CDR1 and CDR2 sequences are MRHNA and SNTAGT. CDR3 bases: TGTGCCAGCAGTGACTGTAGCGGCCAAGAGACCCAGTACTTC. It specifies CASSDCSGQETQYF.

V gene TRBV19 combines with J gene TRBJ1-1; 7 nucleotides align to TRBD1. The germline CDR1 and CDR2 sequences are LNHDA and SQIVND (reference sequence). The CDR3 totals 13 residues. V shed 6 bases, J shed 1 base, and the junction held 2 bases outside the gene matches. Here the CDR3 reads CASRGQQNTEAFF. As DNA, the CDR3 is TGTGCCAGTAGGGGACAGCAGAACACTGAAGCTTTCTTT.

This sequence joins TRBV5-8 and TRBJ2-2; TRBD1 matches 8 bases. CDR3 length: 16 amino acids. The V gene end was trimmed by 2 bases and the J gene end by 4 bases; junction bases not matched to a gene: 7. Germline lookup yields CDR1 SGHTS and CDR2 YDEGEE. The CDR3, as DNA: TGTGCCAGCAGCTTCGCGACAGGGGCGTCCACCGGGGAGCTGTTTTTT. The encoded protein is CASSFATGASTGELFF.

The count of this clone is one. CDR3 DNA: TGTGCCAGCAGTGATCGGCAGGGTTACTCACCCCTCCACTTT. Encoded protein: CASSDRQGYSPLHF. The rearrangement joins TRBV2 to TRBJ1-6, with D tentatively TRBD1 (5 bases). This CDR3 has 14 residues. CDR1 SNHLY and CDR2 FYNNEI come from the germline V gene. V was cut by 3 bases and J by 10 bases, with 13 bases left in between.

The J gene is TRBJ1-4, the V gene TRBV7-6, with D perhaps TRBD1 (6 bases). The ends were cut back, 1 base at V and 0 bases at J, with 9 bases in the middle. The CDR3 length is 16 residues. Germline V gene lookup returns CDR1 SGHVS and CDR2 FNYEAQ. For the CDR3, the DNA is TGTGCCAGCAGCTTAGAGGGACACGCAACTAATGAAAAACTGTTTTTT. As protein: CASSLEGHATNEKLFF.

This chain links TRBV12-3 or TRBV12-4 with TRBJ2-7; the D gene is possibly TRBD1 (5 bases). CDR3 size: 13 residues. Between the trimmed V and J ends, which lost 3 bases and 3 bases, there was a span of 9 bases. CDR3 in amino acids: CASSFARVYEQYF. The CDR3 DNA sequence: TGTGCCAGCAGTTTTGCCAGGGTCTACGAGCAGTACTTC.

This sequence joins TRBV30 and TRBJ2-3; TRBD2 agrees at 9 bases. CDR1 and CDR2 from the germline V gene are GTSNPN and SVGIG (reference sequence). Trimming cost V 2 bases and J 8 bases; bases outside gene matches: 11. This CDR3 contains 15 residues. The CDR3 sequence: CAWSWTSASEGTQYF. As DNA, the CDR3 is TGTGCCTGGAGTTGGACTAGCGCCTCGGAGGGTACGCAGTATTTT.

This rearrangement joins TRBV20-1 to TRBJ2-3; D not resolved. The CDR3 totals 15 residues. From germline, CDR1 is DFQATT and CDR2 SNEGSKA (reference sequence). Trimming shortened V by 3 bases and J by 0 bases, and 13 bases separated the two germline ends. In DNA form, the CDR3 reads TGCAGTGCTAGTATGCAGGCAACTAGCACAGATACGCAGTATTTT. Its translation is CSASMQATSTDTQYF.

V usage is TRBV5-4 and J usage is TRBJ2-6, with a tentative D call TRBD1 (5 bases). V was shortened by 0 bases and J by 4 bases, with 11 bases between the two germline ends. Germline V gives CDR1 SGHNT, CDR2 YYREEE (reference sequence). The CDR3 is 16 amino acids. The CDR3 here is CASSLEGRAGANVLTF. As DNA, the CDR3 is TGTGCCAGCAGCTTGGAGGGCAGGGCCGGGGCCAACGTCCTGACTTTC. Together with reference TRBV5-4 and TRBJ2-6, the CDR3 gives the full variable domain: ETGVTQSPTHLIKTRGQQVTLRCSSQSGHNTVSWYQQALGQGPQFIFQYYREEENGRGNFPPRFSGLQFPNYSSELNVNALELDDSALYLCASSLEGRAGANVLTFGAGSRLTVL.

The J gene is TRBJ1-2, the V gene TRBV3-1 (or the pseudogene TRBV3-2); possible D gene TRBD1, 6 bases. Trimming stripped 0 bases from V and 2 bases from J, with 13 bases between. The CDR3 has 16 residues. From germline, CDR1 is LGHDT and CDR2 YNNKEL (reference sequence). The CDR3 spells CASSQESGAGNYGYTF. CDR3 nucleotides: TGTGCCAGCAGCCAAGAGTCAGGGGCCGGCAACTATGGCTACACCTTC.

The chain uses TRBV11-2 and TRBJ1-5; weak D call: TRBD1 (5 bases). Looked up from germline, CDR1 is SGHAT and CDR2 is FQNNGV. This CDR3 is 11 amino acids long. V dropped 0 bases and J dropped 16 bases, with 10 bases sitting between them. The CDR3 DNA sequence: TGTGCCAGCAGCTTAGAAGCAGGGCCACATTTT. As protein: CASSLEAGPHF.

The genes are TRBV6-6 and TRBJ2-7; D remains ambiguous. V dropped 4 bases and J dropped 5 bases, with 9 bases sitting between them. The CDR3 spans 12 residues. Germline V CDR1 and CDR2: MNHNY, SVGAGI (reference sequence). The CDR3 nucleotides are TGTGCCAGCAGTTCCCAGTACCACGAGCAGTACTTC. Translated, it gives CASSSQYHEQYF.

The V gene is TRBV18, the J gene TRBJ1-4; 8 bases line up with TRBD1. Germline CDR1 and CDR2: KGHSH and LQKENI. The CDR3 spans 17 residues. J was trimmed by 8 bases and V by 0 bases; bases with no gene match: 11. The CDR3: CASSPPDRGQGKEKLFF. The CDR3 nucleotides read TGTGCCAGCTCACCACCAGACCGCGGACAGGGAAAGGAAAAACTGTTTTTT.

This clone was detected only once. V is TRBV11-2 and J is TRBJ2-7; 7 nucleotides line up with TRBD1. Trimming removed 0 bases from V and 1 base from J; junction bases left unmatched: 0. This CDR3 contains 14 residues. Looked up from germline, CDR1 is SGHAT and CDR2 is FQNNGV. CDR3 DNA sequence: TGTGCCAGCAGCTTAGAGACAGGGTCCTACGAGCAGTACTTC. This translates into CASSLETGSYEQYF. Complete variable domain (other parts from reference TRBV11-2 and TRBJ2-7): EAGVAQSPRYKIIEKRQSVAFWCNPISGHATLYWYQQILGQGPKLLIQFQNNGVVDDSQLPKDRFSAERLKGVDSTLKIQPAKLEDSAVYLCASSLETGSYEQYFGPGTRLTVT.

This chain links TRBV28 with TRBJ1-2; D perhaps matches TRBD1 (6 bases). Germline CDR1 MDHEN, CDR2 SYDVKM. Trimming took 10 bases from V and 6 from J, leaving 27 bases between them. CDR3 length: 16 amino acids. As DNA, the CDR3 is TGTGCCACCCTGGGGGACCCCACAGGGCGAGGGCATGGCTACACCTTC. It codes for CATLGDPTGRGHGYTF.

The chain is built from TRBV13 and TRBJ2-7, with 7 bases that match TRBD1. The CDR3 consists of 15 residues. V shed 5 bases and J 5 bases; nucleotides not matched to a gene: 12. Per germline, CDR1 PRHDT and CDR2 FYEKMQ (reference sequence). The CDR3 loop is CASSHFGQGDHEQYF. CDR3 DNA: TGTGCCAGCAGCCATTTCGGTCAGGGGGACCACGAGCAGTACTTC.

This chain uses TRBV14 with TRBJ2-7; perhaps TRBD1 as D (5 bases). V lost 4 bases, J lost 3 bases, and 13 bases lay in between. CDR3 length equals 14 residues. Germline V gives CDR1 SGHDN, CDR2 FVKESK. The CDR3 bases are TGTGCCAGCAGCCCGTGGGGCAGTTACTACGAGCAGTACTTC. It is translated as CASSPWGSYYEQYF.

The chain is built from TRBV5-6 and TRBJ1-6; TRBD1 matches at 9 bases. The germline gives CDR1 SGHDT, CDR2 YYEEEE. This CDR3 is 18 amino acids long. V dropped 2 bases and J dropped 8; count of bases not matched to a gene: 14. CDR3 residues: CASSFLGTGLQGYSPLHF. The CDR3 DNA reads as TGTGCCAGCAGCTTCCTCGGGACAGGGCTCCAAGGTTATTCACCCCTCCACTTT.